This TCR beta chain was identified in a study of CD8+CD57+ T cells in acquired aplastic anemia. Study results and limitations: About 30 CD8+ CDR3 sequences occurred in both the patients and the controls.

This clonotype was observed many times. Its specificity is not known. For CDR3 and TCR beta VDJ profiling, genomic DNA was the template used. TCRdb passed the reads through MiXCR, listing each CDR3 protein once. The sample includes roughly 160,000 distinct CDR3 sequences, 50% to 75% of them seen just once. CDR1 and CDR2 from the germline V gene are MDHEN and SYDVKM. V was clipped by 5 bases and J by 0 bases; unmatched bases: 4. There are 15 residues in the CDR3. This receptor was identified in a human donor in good health. The sequenced sample was sorted CD4+, CD8+, or CD8+CD57+ T cells (not recorded which) from PBMCs. The V gene is TRBV28, the J gene TRBJ2-7; TRBD2 matches at 10 bases. CDR3 bases: TGTGCCAGCAGTCACGCTAGCGGGAGCTCCTACGAGCAGTACTTC. Its protein product is CASSHASGSSYEQYF.